This TCR beta chain was documented in a study of metastatic and nonmetastatic thyroid tumors. Study outcomes and limitations: Compared with benign nodules, malignant thyroid tumors were reported to have significantly higher TCR beta diversity in both blood and tumor.

The V end was cut by 1 base, the J end by 2 bases, with 18 bases between. CDR3 size: 17 residues. Germline lookup yields CDR1 SGHAT and CDR2 FQNNGV. This clone was found many times. Its antigen remains unknown. Original methodology: It was from CDR3 differences across clinicopathological groups that a distant-metastasis classifier for papillary thyroid cancer was built. TCRdb re-analyzed the PCR reads using MiXCR. These V and J calls derive from TCRdb rather than the authors' analysis. The data show about 39,000 clones, approximately 20% seen once. The entire patient cohort was treatment-naive prior to thyroid surgery.

The chain recombines TRBV11-2 with TRBJ2-7; TRBD2 is a possible D gene (6 bases). The clonotype was recovered from a female donor with papillary thyroid cancer or a benign thyroid nodule (not recorded which). Some clones in this sample may be carry-over from other donors' samples. Sequenced input: blood. The CDR3 protein is CASSLVGGRVTAYEQYF. CDR3 DNA sequence: TGTGCCAGCAGCTTAGTGGGGGGTAGGGTTACCGCCTACGAGCAGTACTTC.